This T cell receptor beta chain was obtained from a study of T-cell memory formation after mild COVID-19. Regarding the study as a whole: In second-wave clones peaking day 37, SARS-CoV-2 specificity remained unconfirmed. Later expanders leaned CD4+, whereas clones that contracted between day 15 and 85 were balanced CD4/CD8.

With respect to this clonotype: Antigen: not known.

TCRdb re-derived calls from the 5' RACE reads in MiXCR, one entry per CDR3 protein. The repertoire includes under 300,000 distinct CDR3 sequences, over 8.5% of them detected once, and 20% to 25% sits in the top ten. Sequencing input: PBMCs or a T cell subset sorted from them (not recorded which). The sequence was obtained from a man between 18 and 29 years old who had mild COVID-19 (a few samples of this study predate the infection). Cell type and time point are not known.

CDR3 amino acids: CASSYSAFGRGSGNTIYF. The CDR3 DNA reads TGTGCCAGCAGTTACTCCGCCTTTGGTAGGGGCTCTGGAAACACCATATATTTT. V and J are TRBV6-5 and TRBJ1-3; D may be TRBD1 (5 bases). V was cut by 0 bases and J by 0 bases, with 15 bases left in between. The CDR3 covers 18 residues. Germline V CDR1 and CDR2: MNHEY, SVGAGI.